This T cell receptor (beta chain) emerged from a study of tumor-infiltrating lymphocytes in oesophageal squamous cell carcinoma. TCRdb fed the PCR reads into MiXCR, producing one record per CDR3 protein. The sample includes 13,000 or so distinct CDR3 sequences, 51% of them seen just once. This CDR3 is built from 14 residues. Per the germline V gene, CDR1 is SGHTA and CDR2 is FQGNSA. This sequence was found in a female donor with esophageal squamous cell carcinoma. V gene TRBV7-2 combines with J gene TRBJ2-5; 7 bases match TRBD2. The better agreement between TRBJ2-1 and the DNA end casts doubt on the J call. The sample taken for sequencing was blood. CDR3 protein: CASSYSGTTQKQFF. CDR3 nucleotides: TGTGCCAGCAGCTACTCCGGGACTACACAGAAGCAGTTCTTC.